This T cell receptor beta chain came from a study of blood T cell repertoires in COVID-19. Across the whole study: The United States, Italy and Spain provided the acute and convalescent COVID-19 samples. PBMCs, B-cell-depleted T cells, or T cells provided the cDNA or gDNA that made up the material.

CDR3 size: 16 residues. Trimming took off 2 bases at V and 3 bases at J, with 16 bases between the two ends. Germline loops: CDR1 LNHDA, CDR2 SQIVND (reference sequence). Authors' processing steps: The assay estimated nucleated cells by amplifying reference gene primers. The repertoire was sequenced with immunoSEQ multiplex PCR; TCRdb's copy has only in-frame clones and lacks some. The V and J calls and clone size are taken from that table; D and trimming were inferred from the DNA. The sample holds about 160,000 clones; about 86% are singletons and the top ten take roughly a fifth. The genes are TRBV19 and TRBJ1-2, with D possibly matching TRBD1 (5 bases). The source material was peripheral blood. The clonotype was recovered from a woman aged 80 or older with acute or convalescent COVID-19. The CDR3 sequence: CASSIRWGRSDYGYTF. In nucleotides, the CDR3 is TGTGCCAGTAGTATACGGTGGGGCAGGTCGGACTATGGCTACACCTTC.